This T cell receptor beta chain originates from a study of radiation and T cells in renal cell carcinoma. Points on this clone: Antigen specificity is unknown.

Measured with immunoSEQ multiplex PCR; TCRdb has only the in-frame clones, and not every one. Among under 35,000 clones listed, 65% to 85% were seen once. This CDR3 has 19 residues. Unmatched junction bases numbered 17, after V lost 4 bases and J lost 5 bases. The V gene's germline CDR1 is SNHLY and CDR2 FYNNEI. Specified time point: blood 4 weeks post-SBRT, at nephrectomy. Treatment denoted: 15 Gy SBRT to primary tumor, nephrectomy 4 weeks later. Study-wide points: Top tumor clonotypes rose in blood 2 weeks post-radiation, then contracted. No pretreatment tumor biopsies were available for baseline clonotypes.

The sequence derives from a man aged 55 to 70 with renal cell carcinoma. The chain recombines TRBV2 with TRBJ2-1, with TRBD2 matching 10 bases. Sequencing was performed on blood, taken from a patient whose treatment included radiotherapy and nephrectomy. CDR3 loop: CASSVWASGSFLPDNEQFF. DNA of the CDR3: TGTGCCAGCAGTGTTTGGGCTAGCGGGAGTTTCCTACCCGACAATGAGCAGTTCTTC.